The TCR beta chain described here comes from a study of blood T cell repertoires in COVID-19. In the study overall: The origin of the acute and convalescent COVID-19 samples was the United States, Italy and Spain. The cDNA or gDNA used as material had been derived from T cells, B-cell-depleted T cells, or PBMCs.

Trimming cost V 1 base and J 7 bases; bases outside gene matches: 3. The CDR3 is 14 amino acids. Germline lookup yields CDR1 SGHTA and CDR2 FQGTGA. In the source study's methods: Amplified reference gene primers provided the basis for estimating nucleated cell counts. Sequenced by immunoSEQ multiplex PCR; TCRdb stores in-frame clones only, minus some. V, J and clone size are those of that table, while D and trimming were read from the DNA. The repertoire includes fewer than 55,000 clones, about 90% of them detected once, and 9% sits in the top ten. Sequencing was done on a sample of peripheral blood. The chain employs TRBV7-3 and TRBJ2-2; 7 bases fit TRBD2. The receptor's source is a man older than 75 with active or convalescent COVID-19. This chain's CDR3 is CASSLNAGDGELFF. CDR3 DNA sequence: TGTGCCAGCAGCTTAAATGCGGGGGACGGGGAGCTGTTTTTT.